This TCR beta chain was identified in a study of blood T cell repertoires in COVID-19. Study-level information: The study drew acute and convalescent COVID-19 samples from the United States, Italy and Spain. The cDNA or gDNA used as material had been derived from T cells, B-cell-depleted T cells, or PBMCs.

CDR3 length: 14 residues. V was pared by 7 bases and J by 5 bases, with 6 bases of the junction left unmatched. CDR1 is MNHEY and CDR2 is SVGAGI in the germline V gene. TCRdb's table, derived via immunoSEQ multiplex PCR, lists solely in-frame clones and lacks some. Of 65,000 or so clones listed, about 81% are singletons. The TCR originated in a man at least 80 years old with acute or convalescent COVID-19. Sequencing was performed on peripheral blood. The V gene is TRBV6-5, the J gene TRBJ1-4; 8 bases line up with TRBD1. The CDR3 coding sequence is TGTGCCAGCAACCCCCAGGGGGCAAATGAAAAACTGTTTTTT. As protein: CASNPQGANEKLFF.